The 18 T cell receptor beta chains reported below all come from one sample, sequenced in a study of T cells after yellow fever vaccination. TCRdb independently ran MiXCR on the 5' RACE reads; one entry per CDR3 protein. The sample records some 350,000 distinct CDR3 sequences, under 5% being singletons. The sequencing here drew on PBMCs, taken 5 days after the yellow fever booster vaccination. The origin of the receptors is a man aged 18 to 30 who received the YFV17D yellow fever vaccine.

The J gene is TRBJ1-3, the V gene TRBV12-3 or TRBV12-4; D may be TRBD1 (5 bases). The CDR3 has 15 amino acids. Trimming removed 2 bases from V and 1 base from J, with 9 bases in between. The chain's CDR3 is CASSLRGRSGNTIYF. The CDR3 DNA reads TGTGCCAGCAGTTTACGGGGGAGATCTGGAAACACCATATATTTT.

Here the CDR3 reads CASSQGDRERSNQPQHF. CDR3 DNA sequence: TGCGCCAGCAGTCAGGGAGACAGGGAACGGAGCAATCAGCCCCAGCATTTT. The chain carries TRBV23-1 and TRBJ1-5, with 7 bases identical to TRBD1. TRBV23-1 is recorded as an ORF, its role being uncertain. J was trimmed by 1 base and V by 3 bases; bases with no gene match: 9. The CDR3 consists of 17 residues.

This clonotype was found a few times. V usage is TRBV7-8 and J usage is TRBJ2-7, with D maybe TRBD2 (5 bases). The germline V gene encodes CDR1 SGHVS and CDR2 FQNEAQ. The V end was cut by 3 bases, the J end by 3 bases, with 24 bases between. The CDR3 loop spans 18 amino acids. This CDR3 reads CASSLPPGSRLGHYEQYF. In DNA, the CDR3 is TGTGCCAGCAGCTTGCCCCCGGGATCAAGATTAGGGCACTACGAGCAGTACTTC.

This chain uses TRBV6-2 or TRBV6-3 with TRBJ2-3; TRBD2 matches at 11 bases. In germline, CDR1 is MNHEY, CDR2 SVGEGT. V trimming: 6 bases; J trimming: 5 bases; junction bases outside the gene matches: 4. CDR3 length equals 14 residues. This CDR3 is CASRSGTSGDTQYF. CDR3 DNA sequence: TGTGCCAGCAGATCCGGGACTAGCGGAGATACGCAGTATTTT.

This clonotype was seen at least ten times. The chain is built from TRBV12-3 or TRBV12-4 and TRBJ2-5, with 11 bases identical to TRBD2. J lost 1 base, V lost 6 bases, and 7 bases had no gene match. The CDR3 is made up of 16 amino acids. In nucleotides, the CDR3 is TGTGCCAGCAGAACTCCTAGCGGGGGGCGCCAAGAGACCCAGTACTTC. The encoded protein is CASRTPSGGRQETQYF.

This clonotype was recorded at least ten times. This chain connects TRBV5-6 to TRBJ2-1, with no clear D. The length of the CDR3 is 13 residues. CDR1 and CDR2 (germline): SGHDT, YYEEEE. CDR3 DNA sequence: TGTGGATCGGGCGTAGGATCTCACAATGAGCAGTTCTTC. Translating gives CGSGVGSHNEQFF.

This clonotype was seen many times. The chain combines TRBV7-9 with TRBJ2-3, with 7 bases identical to TRBD1. Germline V gene lookup returns CDR1 SEHNR and CDR2 FQNEAQ (reference sequence). Trimming removed 5 bases from V and 4 bases from J; junction bases left unmatched: 15. The CDR3 loop spans 17 amino acids. DNA of the CDR3: TGTGCCAGCAGCGCCCAAGGGACAGCCCGTATACCAGATACGCAGTATTTT. Translating gives CASSAQGTARIPDTQYF.

This clonotype was observed a few times. The chain is built from TRBV19 and TRBJ2-2; D not resolved. The CDR3 contains 13 residues. Trimming took 3 bases from V and 6 from J, leaving 8 bases between them. Germline CDR1 and CDR2: LNHDA and SQIVND (reference sequence). CDR3 sequence reads: CASSMALAGELFF. The CDR3 nucleotides read TGTGCCAGTAGTATGGCACTCGCCGGGGAGCTGTTTTTT.

This clonotype has only a few counts. The rearrangement uses TRBV7-8 and TRBJ1-6, with D possibly being TRBD1 (6 bases). Trimming pared 4 bases from V and 2 bases from J, leaving 12 bases between. The CDR3 covers 16 residues. From germline, CDR1 is SGHVS and CDR2 FQNEAQ. The CDR3, as DNA: TGTGCCAGCAGCTACCTGACAGGTCCCTATAATTCACCCCTCCACTTT. Translated, it gives CASSYLTGPYNSPLHF.

This clonotype was recorded a few times. V and J are TRBV5-1 and TRBJ2-3; a weak D match, TRBD1 (5 bases). Trimming left V 0 bases short and J 4 bases short, with 15 bases between. This CDR3 is built from 16 residues. Germline V CDR1 and CDR2: SGHRS, YFSETQ. In DNA form, the CDR3 reads TGCGCCAGCAGCTTGGAAGGGCAGGGAAGTTCAGATACGCAGTATTTT. Residues: CASSLEGQGSSDTQYF.

The chain couples TRBV2 to TRBJ2-7; tentatively, D is TRBD1 or TRBD2 (5 bases each). V gave up 8 bases and J gave up 2 bases, with 10 bases separating them. Germline CDR1 and CDR2: SNHLY and FYNNEI. This CDR3 contains 12 residues. CDR3 DNA: TGTGCCAGCGCGTTGGGGGCCTACGAGCAGTACTTC. This encodes CASALGAYEQYF.

This clonotype was seen a few times. This chain joins TRBV29-1 and TRBJ2-3; D gene ambiguous. V lost 5 bases to trimming and J lost 2 bases, with 5 bases between them. The CDR3 spans 11 residues. In germline, CDR1 is SQVTM, CDR2 ANQGSEA. CDR3 in DNA: TGCAGCGTTATGTTCACAGATACGCAGTATTTT. Amino acid sequence: CSVMFTDTQYF.

The rearrangement joins TRBV28 to TRBJ1-2, with unresolved D. V dropped 4 bases and J dropped 6 bases, with 18 bases sitting between them. CDR1 is MDHEN, CDR2 SYDVKM, per germline. This CDR3 has 15 amino acids. DNA of the CDR3: TGTGCCAGCAGTTCAAGGGCGGGTTTCGTGGATGGCTACACCTTC. Its protein product is CASSSRAGFVDGYTF.

This clonotype has just a few counts. V and J are TRBV20-1 and TRBJ2-1; 9 bases match TRBD1. V shed 5 bases, J shed 3 bases, and the junction held 5 bases outside the gene matches. The CDR3 loop spans 14 amino acids. Germline CDR1 is DFQATT and CDR2 is SNEGSKA (reference sequence). Here the CDR3 reads CSAEAGQGYNEQFF. The CDR3 DNA sequence: TGCAGTGCTGAGGCGGGACAGGGCTACAATGAGCAGTTCTTC.

The chain combines TRBV6-5 with TRBJ1-6, with TRBD1 as a possible D gene (6 bases). The CDR3 totals 14 residues. The germline CDR1 and CDR2 sequences are MNHEY and SVGAGI. V lost 6 bases and J lost 8, with 14 bases in between. CDR3 protein: CASRRGRGDSPLHF. The CDR3 DNA is TGTGCCAGCAGGAGGGGTAGGGGGGATTCACCCCTCCACTTT.

CDR3 sequence: CASQQGYEQYF. The CDR3 nucleotides are TGTGCCAGCCAACAGGGGTACGAGCAGTACTTC. The J gene is TRBJ2-7, the V gene TRBV5-6; 7 bases are shared with TRBD1. The J segment lost 4 bases and the V segment lost 7 bases, leaving 2 bases of the junction unmatched. The CDR3 runs to 11 residues. From germline, CDR1 is SGHDT and CDR2 YYEEEE.

The chain couples TRBV7-9 to TRBJ1-1; unclear D gene. Trimming pared 2 bases from V and 1 base from J, leaving 20 bases between. The CDR3 has 18 amino acids. The germline V gene has CDR1 SEHNR and CDR2 FQNEAQ (reference sequence). The CDR3 reads CASSLKTLKWERNTEAFF. In DNA, the CDR3 is TGTGCCAGCAGCTTAAAGACTCTGAAATGGGAGAGGAACACTGAAGCTTTCTTT.

In this sample, this clonotype turned up many times. The rearrangement joins TRBV2 to TRBJ1-2; unclear D gene. Germline-derived CDR1 and CDR2 are SNHLY and FYNNEI. CDR3 length equals 11 residues. Trimming left V 4 bases short and J 8 bases short, with 8 bases between. This chain's CDR3 is CASSAAVGYTF. DNA of the CDR3: TGTGCCAGCAGTGCCGCGGTGGGCTACACCTTC.